The rows below give T cell receptor beta chains drawn from one sample of a study of T cells after posttransplantation cyclophosphamide. Sequencing was performed with immunoSEQ multiplex PCR; in TCRdb, only in-frame clones are kept and a portion is missing. The repertoire shows 30,000 or so clones, none seen only once; the top ten take under 5.5%. Material: PBMCs. These receptors came from a woman younger than 45 in good health and a related stem cell transplant donor. The conserved cysteine and the conserved F or W are not part of the CDR3 here.

v_call: TRBV15
cdr3_length: 15
cdr3_aa: ATRKDSLIGYYNEQF

v_call: TRBV5-5
cdr3_length: 14
cdr3_aa: ASSPPGQGLIQPQH

v_call: TRBV7-2
cdr3_length: 13
cdr3_aa: ASSRAGISNYGYT

v_call: TRBV6-5
cdr3_length: 11
cdr3_aa: ASSPTGAYGYT

v_call: TRBV4-3
cdr3_length: 14
cdr3_aa: ASSQELAGGTDTQY

v_call: TRBV9
cdr3_length: 13
cdr3_aa: ASSVGRASTDTQY

v_call: TRBV4-1
cdr3_length: 13
cdr3_aa: ASSQVGTVNTEAF

v_call: TRBV4-3
cdr3_length: 12
cdr3_aa: ASSQDRGADTQY

v_call: TRBV5-1
cdr3_length: 13
cdr3_aa: ASSLEGYSNQPQH

v_call: TRBV6-2/TRBV6-3
cdr3_length: 11
cdr3_aa: ASGRDSQETQY

v_call: TRBV9
cdr3_length: 14
cdr3_aa: ASSVKSSGGLETQY

v_call: TRBV24-1
cdr3_length: 15
cdr3_aa: ATSVQGSPLAKNIQY

v_call: TRBV11-1
cdr3_length: 15
cdr3_aa: ASSSSGNRGRSETQY

v_call: TRBV5-1
cdr3_length: 18
cdr3_aa: ASSTSRTGGDPISTDTQY

v_call: TRBV12-3/TRBV12-4
cdr3_length: 11
cdr3_aa: ASSLSGSGGYT

v_call: TRBV7-8
cdr3_length: 11
cdr3_aa: ASSLGLKGEQY

v_call: TRBV6-6
cdr3_length: 13
cdr3_aa: ASSYRGSGNQPQH

v_call: TRBV6-2/TRBV6-3
cdr3_length: 12
cdr3_aa: ATGTNRGTYEQY

v_call: TRBV4-3
cdr3_length: 13
cdr3_aa: ASSQDGTANQPQH

v_call: TRBV12-3/TRBV12-4
cdr3_length: 12
cdr3_aa: ASSTADSYTEAF

v_call: TRBV15
cdr3_length: 13
cdr3_aa: ATSRDGATFDEQY

v_call: TRBV11-2
cdr3_length: 15
cdr3_aa: ASSLDQGRGVRYEQY

v_call: TRBV6-5
cdr3_length: 13
cdr3_aa: ASSYSGRGLYGYT

v_call: TRBV2
cdr3_length: 11
cdr3_aa: ASKPDRVGEQY

v_call: TRBV29-1
cdr3_length: 12
cdr3_aa: SVVPSQGTYEQY

v_call: TRBV12-3/TRBV12-4
cdr3_length: 11
cdr3_aa: ASTVSSTDTQY

v_call: TRBV4-3
cdr3_length: 13
cdr3_aa: ASSQDGTGDYEQY

v_call: TRBV28
cdr3_length: 10
cdr3_aa: ASIDRGDTQY

v_call: TRBV2
cdr3_length: 12
cdr3_aa: ASSDSGMKNIQY

v_call: TRBV7-9
cdr3_length: 11
cdr3_aa: ASSLSGAHEQY

v_call: TRBV7-2
cdr3_length: 13
cdr3_aa: ASSPSGDSSYEQY

v_call: TRBV19
cdr3_length: 18
cdr3_aa: ASSMTHGQGNSPPGNEQF

v_call: TRBV9
cdr3_length: 14
cdr3_aa: ASSVAPGGKNEKLF

v_call: TRBV5-6
cdr3_length: 15
cdr3_aa: ASSLGRTGELNTEAF

v_call: TRBV7-8
cdr3_length: 14
cdr3_aa: ASSLVRIATNEKLF

v_call: TRBV6-5
cdr3_length: 11
cdr3_aa: ASSYSQGATQY

v_call: TRBV4-3
cdr3_length: 12
cdr3_aa: ASSTRTGPYEQY

v_call: TRBV4-2
cdr3_length: 14
cdr3_aa: ASSQSGPGLQETQY

v_call: TRBV29-1
cdr3_length: 12
cdr3_aa: SVQRGRDNYGYT

v_call: TRBV5-1
cdr3_length: 14
cdr3_aa: ASSPSPLIAKNIQY

v_call: TRBV5-6
cdr3_length: 12
cdr3_aa: ASSFRQGTDTQY

v_call: TRBV29-1
cdr3_length: 10
cdr3_aa: SVRQGAGEQY

v_call: TRBV19
cdr3_length: 13
cdr3_aa: ASTRREQGLRAQH

v_call: TRBV18
cdr3_length: 12
cdr3_aa: ASSEGISDEKLF

v_call: TRBV12-3/TRBV12-4
cdr3_length: 11
cdr3_aa: ASSSEIPPEQY